This T cell receptor beta chain was observed in a study of a mutant IDH1 vaccine in newly diagnosed glioma. Study context: Males made up 62.5% and females roughly 40% of treated patients, whose mean age was approximately 41 years. Radiotherapy, temozolomide, or both had been given previously, and both were given to most.

TCRdb keeps only in-frame clones here, not all; method: immunoSEQ multiplex PCR. The data contain tens of thousands of clones, roughly 78% of them singletons. Time point of the sample: baseline, week 1 (first vaccination visit). The sample's treatment: pre-vaccination baseline after standard-of-care therapy. The TCR was taken from a middle-aged man with glioma. Some clones in this sample may be carry-over from other donors' samples. The sequences come from PBMCs, collected from a glioma patient treated with radiotherapy, temozolomide or both.

CDR3 coding DNA: TGTGCCAGCAGCTTGTTACGGTCTGGGGCCAACGTCCTGACTTTC. Translating gives CASSLLRSGANVLTF. This rearrangement joins TRBV7-9 to TRBJ2-6; no clear D. Looked up from germline, CDR1 is SEHNR and CDR2 is FQNEAQ (reference sequence). The CDR3 contains 15 residues. The germline V and J ends were trimmed by 3 bases and 1 base, with 7 bases remaining between them.